This TCR beta chain was obtained from a study of identical twins. Study-wide findings and caveats: Whereas memory repertoires showed no such difference, abundant cord blood beta clonotypes carried fewer insertions. Interpretation of the results relied on cross-sectional statistical analysis and not on following the same donors.

Notes on this clonotype: Its specificity is unknown.

Only healthy Caucasians were included as donors. TCRdb redid the calling of the 5' RACE reads with MiXCR, one entry per CDR3 protein. The sample yields 310,000 or so distinct CDR3 sequences, around 9.7% seen once. Germline assignment: CDR1 SGHDT and CDR2 YYEEEE. The CDR3 contains 12 residues. V lost 7 bases, J lost 4 bases, and 11 bases lay in between. These data also formed part of another study, on yellow fever vaccine responses in identical twins.

The clonotype originates from a young woman in good health. The chain recombines TRBV5-6 with TRBJ2-5; no definite D call. The sequenced sample was CD8+ T cells sorted from blood. CDR3 protein: CASGLVGETQYF. CDR3 coding DNA: TGTGCCAGCGGGCTCGTGGGAGAGACCCAGTACTTC. Using reference TRBV5-6 and TRBJ2-5 for the parts outside the CDR3, the full variable domain is DAGVTQSPTHLIKTRGQQVTLRCSPKSGHDTVSWYQQALGQGPQFIFQYYEEEERQRGNFPDRFSGHQFPNYSSELNVNALLLGDSALYLCASGLVGETQYFGPGTRLLVL.